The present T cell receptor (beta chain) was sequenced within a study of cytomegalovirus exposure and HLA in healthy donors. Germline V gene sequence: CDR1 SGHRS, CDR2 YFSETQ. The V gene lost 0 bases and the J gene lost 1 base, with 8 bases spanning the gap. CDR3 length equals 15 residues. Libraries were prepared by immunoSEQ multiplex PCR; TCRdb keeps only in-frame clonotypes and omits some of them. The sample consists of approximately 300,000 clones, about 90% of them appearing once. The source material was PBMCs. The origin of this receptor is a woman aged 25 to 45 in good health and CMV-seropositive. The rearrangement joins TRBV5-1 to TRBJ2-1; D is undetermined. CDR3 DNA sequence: TGCGCCAGCAGCTTGGTGGCTCAATCCTACAATGAGCAGTTCTTC. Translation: CASSLVAQSYNEQFF.